This TCR beta chain was captured in a study of cytomegalovirus exposure and HLA in healthy donors. PCR was performed using 60 Vbeta and 13 Jbeta primers. TCRdb's copy holds only in-frame clones and misses some; the assay was immunoSEQ multiplex PCR. The sample lists approximately 65,000 clones, 68% occurring once. There are 15 residues in the CDR3. Trimming cost V 7 bases and J 5 bases; bases outside gene matches: 15. Germline lookup yields CDR1 SQVTM and CDR2 ANQGSEA. This clone has a handful of counts. This receptor was taken from a man aged 40-49 years in good health and CMV-seropositive. V and J are TRBV29-1 and TRBJ1-1; TRBD1 agrees at 8 bases. The sequencing input was PBMCs. CDR3 sequence (DNA): TGCAGCGCCTTTGACGGCAGGGGGCGAGGGACTGAAGCTTTCTTT. It is translated as CSAFDGRGRGTEAFF.